Listed below are T cell receptor beta chains from one sample, sequenced in a study of T cell responses to AZD1222 COVID-19 vaccine. The repertoire was sequenced with immunoSEQ multiplex PCR; TCRdb's copy has only in-frame clones and lacks some. The sample comprises around 100,000 clones, roughly 90% of which are singletons, and approximately 7% rests with the top ten. This specimen consisted of peripheral blood, obtained on day 0 of AZD1222 vaccination. The receptor set was obtained from an adult in good health. Each CDR3 is given with its conserved first and last residue. D genes are given only for firm matches. Only part of the rows carry a size: once, few, many, or a class if the clone is expanded.

j_call	v_call	d_call	cdr3_length	clone_size	cdr3_aa	cdr3_nt
TRBJ1-6	TRBV6-5	TRBD1	14	.	CASRSDRGSSPLHF	TGTGCCAGCAGGTCCGACAGGGGGTCTTCACCCCTCCACTTT
TRBJ2-1	TRBV7-2	TRBD1	14	.	CASSLPDRGNEQFF	TGTGCCAGCAGCTTACCCGACAGGGGGAATGAGCAGTTCTTC
TRBJ2-4	TRBV5-6	.	14	.	CASSLQGAKNIQYF	TGTGCCAGCAGCTTGCAGGGGGCCAAAAACATTCAGTACTTC
TRBJ1-1	TRBV5-1	.	14	.	CASSFQGLDTEAFF	TGCGCCAGCAGCTTCCAGGGGCTGGACACTGAAGCTTTCTTT
TRBJ2-7	TRBV28	.	15	.	CASTHARGSGNEQYF	TGTGCCAGCACCCACGCCCGGGGGTCCGGGAACGAGCAGTACTTC
TRBJ2-3	TRBV6-1	TRBD2	16	.	CASSEARLAGGGTQYF	TGTGCCAGCAGTGAAGCCCGACTAGCGGGGGGGGGTACGCAGTATTTT
TRBJ1-1	TRBV10-3	.	16	.	CAIRSWIGVPNTEAFF	TGTGCCATCAGATCCTGGATAGGGGTGCCAAACACTGAAGCTTTCTTT
TRBJ1-2	TRBV28	.	12	.	CASSSGVGGYTF	TGTGCCAGCAGTTCTGGGGTTGGAGGCTACACCTTC
TRBJ2-4	TRBV7-2	TRBD1	15	once	CASSPRGSAKNIQYF	TGTGCCAGCAGCCCCAGGGGGTCAGCCAAAAACATTCAGTACTTC
TRBJ2-3	TRBV5-8	TRBD2	15	.	CASSLLGLAADTQYF	TGTGCCAGCAGCTTGTTGGGACTAGCGGCAGATACGCAGTATTTT
TRBJ2-3	TRBV3-1/TRBV3-2	TRBD2	20	.	CASSPKSPPGLAKGHVTQYF	TGTGCCAGCAGCCCTAAAAGCCCACCTGGACTAGCGAAGGGACACGTTACGCAGTATTTT
TRBJ1-4	TRBV6-5	TRBD1	15	.	CASSYRDRERKKLFF	TGTGCCAGCAGTTACAGGGACAGGGAGAGGAAAAAACTGTTTTTT
TRBJ1-2	TRBV11-2	.	13	.	CASSLGRGYGYTF	TGTGCCAGCAGCCTGGGACGGGGCTATGGCTACACCTTC
TRBJ1-5	TRBV11-1	TRBD1	16	few	CASSYFRDRVRQPQHF	TGTGCCAGCAGTTACTTCCGGGACAGGGTTCGTCAGCCCCAGCATTTT
TRBJ1-1	TRBV30	.	14	.	CAWGDGTTNTEAFF	TGTGCCTGGGGGGACGGGACAACGAACACTGAAGCTTTCTTT
TRBJ2-7	TRBV24-1	.	16	.	CATSDPAAGRTHEQYF	TGTGCCACCAGTGACCCGGCTGCGGGGAGGACCCACGAGCAGTACTTC
TRBJ1-2	TRBV7-8	TRBD1	15	few	CASSLTGQGNYGYTF	TGTGCCAGCAGCTTAACGGGACAGGGTAACTATGGCTACACCTTC
TRBJ1-6	TRBV5-1	.	16	.	CASSWQQGGGNSPLHF	TGCGCCAGCAGCTGGCAACAGGGAGGAGGTAATTCACCCCTCCACTTT
TRBJ1-5	TRBV9	.	14	.	CASSAEGGRQPQHF	TGTGCCAGCAGCGCGGAGGGGGGGAGGCAGCCCCAGCATTTT
TRBJ2-4	TRBV7-9	.	12	once	CASSINRDRQNF	TGTGCCAGCAGTATAAACCGTGACAGGCAGAATTTC
TRBJ2-4	TRBV18	TRBD1	18	.	CASAPGQGLPLAKNIQYF	TGTGCCAGCGCCCCGGGACAGGGTTTACCTCTAGCCAAAAACATTCAGTACTTC
TRBJ1-4	TRBV4-3	TRBD1	14	.	CASSHDREGEKLFF	TGCGCCAGCAGCCATGACAGGGAGGGTGAAAAACTGTTTTTT
TRBJ2-6	TRBV7-9	TRBD1	18	.	CASSRTRGLGSGANVLTF	TGTGCCAGCAGCCGGACAAGGGGGCTCGGCTCTGGGGCCAACGTCCTGACTTTC
TRBJ2-2	TRBV7-2	TRBD2	16	.	CASSRSGGAVSGELFF	TGTGCCAGCAGCCGTAGCGGGGGGGCCGTATCCGGGGAGCTGTTTTTT
TRBJ1-1	TRBV7-9	TRBD1	13	.	CASSQTGGTEAFF	TGTGCCAGCAGTCAAACAGGGGGCACTGAAGCTTTCTTT
TRBJ2-7	TRBV30	TRBD1	14	.	CAWSRTGGPYEQYF	TGTGCCTGGAGCAGGACAGGGGGACCCTACGAGCAGTACTTC
TRBJ1-2	TRBV6-2/TRBV6-3	.	14	.	CASSYGRSDYGYTF	TGTGCCAGCAGTTACGGCAGATCTGACTATGGCTACACCTTC
TRBJ1-2	TRBV11-2	.	14	.	CASSLGSGWMGYTF	TGTGCCAGCAGCTTAGGAAGTGGGTGGATGGGCTACACCTTC